This TCR beta chain originates from a study of tumor-infiltrating lymphocytes in primary liver carcinoma. Study at large: Every sample contained roughly 3.65 to 8 million productive TCRbeta reads, and these numbers were similar from one tissue type to another.

This clonotype came up many times. Its target is not known. Germline values: CDR1 PRHDT, CDR2 FYEKMQ (reference sequence). J gave up 4 bases and V 0 bases, and 7 bases lay outside the gene matches. This CDR3 region has 16 residues. Study outcomes and limitations: Against blood, tumors held a significantly higher top-250-clone fraction (p = 0.039). Researchers found tumor-adjacent and tumor-blood pairs overlapped less than tumor region pairs.

Reverse transcription of approximately 520 ng total RNA with a constant-region primer produced TCR beta cDNA. For TCR beta, libraries were produced by three nested multiplex PCR rounds using slightly modified ARM-PCR. Researchers ran the first two PCR rounds for roughly 11 cycles each with TRBV1-TRBV30 forward primers and a C-beta reverse primer. Each CDR3 protein is one row after TCRdb ran MiXCR on the multiplex PCR reads. The sample shows some 95,000 distinct CDR3 sequences, about 70% of them seen only once. Each 20-30 mg portion of unsorted bulk tissue served as the source for co-extraction of RNA and DNA. The cohort consisted of patients whose primary liver carcinoma was surgically resected.

The source of this sequence is a man aged 35 to 55 with primary liver carcinoma and hepatitis B virus infection. Source material: tumor-adjacent normal liver tissue. The J gene is TRBJ2-3, the V gene TRBV13; 7 bases are a match to TRBD2. CDR3 protein: CASSLGTGGGPDTQYF. In nucleotides, the CDR3 is TGTGCCAGCAGCTTAGGAACGGGAGGAGGGCCAGATACGCAGTATTTT.